There are many counts of the clone carrying this TCR beta chain. Its specificity is unknown. This specimen comes from a study of beta chain features in type 1 diabetes. Study context: The study found patients and healthy donors alike in age, gender and cell yields. Examination of sorted cells across all samples involved more than 100,000,000 cells. Study observations and caveats: Type 1 diabetes patients showed a moderate but significant shortening of TCRB CDR3s in all four CD4+ subsets.

Since all of the isolated RNA was reverse transcribed, expressed TCRB transcripts were what got sequenced. The repertoire was sequenced with immunoSEQ multiplex PCR; TCRdb's copy has only in-frame clones and lacks some. The sample contains roughly 400,000 clones, 9.5% to 10% of which appear only once. V was shortened by 6 bases and J by 0 bases, with 20 bases between the two germline ends. The germline CDR1 and CDR2 sequences are MDHEN and SYDVKM. The CDR3 length is 17 residues. Sample: central memory CD4+ T cells from blood. V usage is TRBV28 and J usage is TRBJ2-5; D is unclear. This TCR came from a man aged 25-45 years with type 1 diabetes. CDR3 sequence (DNA): TGTGCCAGCAGCCCTAGTCGTGGACGGAGCCACCAAGAGACCCAGTACTTC. Translating gives CASSPSRGRSHQETQYF.